A selection of T cell receptor beta chains follows, all from one sample in a study of blood T cell repertoires in COVID-19. The protocol was immunoSEQ multiplex PCR, while the TCRdb copy is restricted to in-frame clones and leaves out a portion. The data contain about 250,000 clones, about four fifths of them singletons. The sample comprised peripheral blood. These TCRs come from a man at least 80 years old with acute or convalescent COVID-19. Each CDR3 is given with its conserved first and last residue.

v_call cdr3_aa
TRBV3-1/TRBV3-2 CASSPPRVPNYGYTF
TRBV6-5 CASTSGFRQPQHF
TRBV19 CASSMAGGPMEQYF
TRBV19 CASSIGAGTNYGYTF
TRBV6-1 CASSEAPGTVYEQYF
TRBV6-5 CASSYGTGGTGELFF
TRBV24-1 CATSDMTSGANEQFF
TRBV6-5 CASQGLLAAYEQYF
TRBV6-5 CASRPSGLNIQYF
TRBV3-1/TRBV3-2 CASVLRGQETQYF
TRBV19 CASSIFPTGGSSYEQYF
TRBV7-3 CASSLSPSGERDTQYF
TRBV29-1 CSTSAGGPDPSSYNEQFF
TRBV4-1 CASSQDRTGGWNEQYF
TRBV14 CASSLSRDRGRSSGNTIYF
TRBV2 CASRGAIRANTEAFF